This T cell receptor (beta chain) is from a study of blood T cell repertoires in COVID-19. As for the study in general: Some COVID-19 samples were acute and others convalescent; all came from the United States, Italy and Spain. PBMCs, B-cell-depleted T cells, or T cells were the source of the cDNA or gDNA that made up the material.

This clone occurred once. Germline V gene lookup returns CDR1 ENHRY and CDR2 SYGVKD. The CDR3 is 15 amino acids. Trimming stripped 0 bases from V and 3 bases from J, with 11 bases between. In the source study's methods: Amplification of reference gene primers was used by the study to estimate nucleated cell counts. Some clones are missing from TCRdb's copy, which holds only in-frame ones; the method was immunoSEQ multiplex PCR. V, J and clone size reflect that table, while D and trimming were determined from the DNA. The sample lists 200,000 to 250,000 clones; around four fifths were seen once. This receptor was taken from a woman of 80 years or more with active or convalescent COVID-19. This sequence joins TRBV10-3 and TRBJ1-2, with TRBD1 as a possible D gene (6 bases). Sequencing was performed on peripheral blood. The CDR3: CAISESGGRDYGYTF. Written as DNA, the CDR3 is TGTGCCATCAGTGAGTCGGGGGGGCGCGACTATGGCTACACCTTC.